One and the same sample provided the 31 T cell receptor beta chains below, sequenced in a study of T cells after somatic rescue of genetic block. Data came from immunoSEQ multiplex PCR; TCRdb stores just in-frame clones and leaves some out. The sample contains fewer than 150,000 clones, 90% to 95% of which appear only once. Input material: peripheral blood mononuclear cells (PBMCs). The receptors originated from a woman aged 18-29 years.

The chain carries TRBV30 and TRBJ1-3; tentatively, D is TRBD1 (6 bases). V lost 0 bases to trimming and J lost 4 bases, with 16 bases between them. The germline CDR1 and CDR2 sequences are GTSNPN and SVGIG (reference sequence). This CDR3 comprises 16 residues. The CDR3 DNA is TGTGCCTGGAGTGTACCACTGACAGGAATAGGAAACACCATATATTTT. This gives the protein CAWSVPLTGIGNTIYF.

CDR3 region: CASSRQGARYTEAFF. The CDR3 bases are TGTGCCAGCAGTCGGCAGGGGGCTAGGTACACTGAAGCTTTCTTT. This sequence joins TRBV6-5 and TRBJ1-1; TRBD1 matches 8 bases. Germline-derived CDR1 and CDR2 are MNHEY and SVGAGI. This CDR3 is built from 15 residues. J gave up 3 bases and V 5 bases, and 8 bases lay outside the gene matches.

The V call is TRBV11-2, the J call TRBJ1-6; D is ambiguous. CDR3 length: 15 amino acids. Per germline, CDR1 SGHAT and CDR2 FQNNGV. With 0 bases removed from V and 6 bases from J, the gap between germline ends came to 9 bases. CDR3 nucleotide sequence: TGTGCCAGCAGCTTAGAGGGAACGGGTAATTCACCCCTCCACTTT. This codes for CASSLEGTGNSPLHF. The variable domain in full, completed from reference TRBV11-2 and TRBJ1-6, reads EAGVAQSPRYKIIEKRQSVAFWCNPISGHATLYWYQQILGQGPKLLIQFQNNGVVDDSQLPKDRFSAERLKGVDSTLKIQPAKLEDSAVYLCASSLEGTGNSPLHFGNGTRLTVT.

The genes are TRBV19 and TRBJ1-1, with 10 bases matching TRBD1. The trim removed 1 base at V and 1 base at J, leaving 15 bases unmatched. CDR1 and CDR2 from the germline V gene are LNHDA and SQIVND (reference sequence). The CDR3 loop spans 20 amino acids. For the CDR3, the DNA is TGTGCCAGTAGTATAGGGGGATCGACAGGGGGCAGGCTACCGAACACTGAAGCTTTCTTT. It is translated as CASSIGGSTGGRLPNTEAFF.

The rearrangement uses TRBV19 and TRBJ2-5; 8 bases map to TRBD2. The CDR3 is 13 amino acids. Germline CDR1 LNHDA, CDR2 SQIVND (reference sequence). V trimming: 5 bases; J trimming: 5 bases; junction bases outside the gene matches: 4. The CDR3 DNA follows: TGTGCCAGTAGTCGAGTAGCGGGGGAGACCCAGTACTTC. Protein product: CASSRVAGETQYF.

This rearrangement joins TRBV4-3 to TRBJ2-2; 7 bases agree with TRBD2. CDR1 and CDR2 (germline): LGHNA, YSLEER. CDR3 length: 16 residues. With V trimmed by 0 bases and J by 6 bases, 7 bases remained unmatched. CDR3 bases: TGCGCCAGCAGCCAAGAAGGAGCGGGGTGGGCCGGGGAGCTGTTTTTT. Its translation is CASSQEGAGWAGELFF.

The genes are TRBV5-1 and TRBJ1-2; the match to TRBD1 covers 7 bases. The CDR3 has 15 residues. V dropped 0 bases and J dropped 3; count of bases not matched to a gene: 5. CDR1 is SGHRS and CDR2 is YFSETQ in the germline V gene. The CDR3 is CASSLVQGRDYGYTF. The CDR3 coding sequence is TGCGCCAGCAGCTTGGTACAGGGGCGGGACTATGGCTACACCTTC.

The chain has TRBV9 and TRBJ1-1; perhaps TRBD1 as D (6 bases). The CDR3 has 13 amino acids. Trimming took off 0 bases at V and 8 bases at J, with 11 bases between the two ends. Looked up from germline, CDR1 is SGDLS and CDR2 is YYNGEE. CDR3 nucleotide sequence: TGTGCCAGCAGCGTAGGATACAGGGCGGAAGCTTTCTTT. Its protein product is CASSVGYRAEAFF.

V is TRBV5-4 and J is TRBJ1-5; weak D call: TRBD1 (5 bases). The germline V gene has CDR1 SGHNT and CDR2 YYREEE (reference sequence). With 0 bases removed from V and 5 bases from J, the gap between germline ends came to 12 bases. CDR3 length: 15 amino acids. For the CDR3, the DNA is TGTGCCAGCAGCTTGGGAGGGGTGAGGGATCAGCCCCAGCATTTT. This sequence encodes CASSLGGVRDQPQHF.

The chain links TRBV5-5 to TRBJ1-2; D uncertain. The CDR3 runs 15 residues. The V gene lost 0 bases and the J gene lost 4 bases, with 13 bases spanning the gap. The germline gives CDR1 SGHKS, CDR2 YYEKEE (reference sequence). CDR3 in amino acids: CASSLEAGYGYGYTF. CDR3 sequence (DNA): TGTGCCAGCAGCTTGGAGGCGGGTTATGGCTATGGCTACACCTTC.

V is TRBV28 and J is TRBJ1-4, with D possibly being TRBD1 (5 bases). Germline-derived CDR1 and CDR2 are MDHEN and SYDVKM. Trimming left V 6 bases short and J 12 bases short, with 14 bases between. This CDR3 is 12 amino acids long. The CDR3 sequence: CASRGGVLELFF. DNA for the CDR3: TGTGCCAGCAGGGGGGGGGTATTAGAACTGTTTTTT. The whole variable domain, remainder taken from reference TRBV28 and TRBJ1-4, is DVKVTQSSRYLVKRTGEKVFLECVQDMDHENMFWYRQDPGLGLRLIYFSYDVKMKEKGDIPEGYSVSREKKERFSLILESASTNQTSMYLCASRGGVLELFFGSGTQLSVL.

The chain recombines TRBV5-4 with TRBJ1-1; no clear D gene. CDR1 and CDR2 from the germline V gene are SGHNT and YYREEE (reference sequence). This CDR3 is 13 amino acids long. The V end lost 2 bases, the J end lost 11 bases, and 16 bases lay between the germline ends. The chain's CDR3 is CASSFWDSGDAFF. DNA for the CDR3: TGTGCCAGCAGCTTCTGGGATTCAGGTGACGCTTTCTTT.

The chain recombines TRBV14 with TRBJ1-2; D is ambiguous. The CDR3 is made up of 13 amino acids. Germline loops: CDR1 SGHDN, CDR2 FVKESK. V was clipped by 0 bases and J by 5 bases, with 7 bases between them. The CDR3 sequence: CASSQDRTYGYTF. The DNA of the CDR3 is TGTGCCAGCAGCCAAGACAGGACTTATGGCTACACCTTC. The full variable domain, in which reference TRBV14 and TRBJ1-2 provide the parts outside the CDR3, is EAGVTQFPSHSVIEKGQTVTLRCDPISGHDNLYWYRRVMGKEIKFLLHFVKESKQDESGMPNNRFLAERTGGTYSTLKVQPAELEDSGVYFCASSQDRTYGYTFGSGTRLTVV.

The J gene is TRBJ2-5, the V gene TRBV4-2; 8 bases agree with TRBD1. CDR3 length: 15 residues. Trimming removed 0 bases from V and 10 bases from J; junction bases left unmatched: 10. Germline V gives CDR1 LGHNA, CDR2 YNFKEQ. CDR3: CASSQDRGTGRVQYF. The CDR3 DNA follows: TGTGCCAGCAGCCAAGATCGCGGGACAGGAAGGGTCCAGTACTTC.

This chain joins TRBV4-3 and TRBJ1-4; a possible D gene is TRBD1 (5 bases). The CDR3 runs to 16 residues. V dropped 0 bases and J dropped 5 bases, with 13 bases sitting between them. Germline values: CDR1 LGHNA, CDR2 YSLEER. The CDR3 sequence is CASSQDLWGDNEKLFF. CDR3 nucleotides: TGCGCCAGCAGCCAAGATCTTTGGGGGGACAATGAAAAACTGTTTTTT.

This clone occurred once. V usage is TRBV5-1 and J usage is TRBJ2-3; D is unresolved. Germline values: CDR1 SGHRS, CDR2 YFSETQ. Between the trimmed V and J ends, which lost 1 base and 8 bases, there was a span of 5 bases. There are 11 residues in the CDR3. Here the CDR3 reads CASSLMGTQYF. The CDR3 DNA reads as TGCGCCAGCAGCTTGATGGGTACGCAGTATTTT.

The rearrangement uses TRBV7-6 and TRBJ2-2, with TRBD1 matching over 7 bases. This CDR3 is 16 amino acids long. V shed 5 bases and J 3 bases; nucleotides not matched to a gene: 9. CDR1 is SGHVS and CDR2 is FNYEAQ in the germline V gene. CDR3 sequence: CASSPSTGLDTGELFF. Written as DNA, the CDR3 is TGTGCCAGCAGCCCCTCGACAGGGTTGGACACCGGGGAGCTGTTTTTT.

This chain uses TRBV6-1 with TRBJ2-4; D is unresolved. Trimming pared 7 bases from V and 1 base from J, leaving 14 bases between. The germline V gene has CDR1 MNHNS and CDR2 SASEGT. The CDR3 runs to 15 residues. CDR3: CASTTTRSAKNIQYF. The DNA of the CDR3 is TGTGCCAGCACCACGACCCGATCGGCCAAAAACATTCAGTACTTC.

This clone has only one observation. This chain uses TRBV11-1 with TRBJ2-3; D assignment may be TRBD1 or TRBD2 (5 bases each). Germline V lookup: CDR1 SGHAT, CDR2 FQDESV (reference sequence). This CDR3 is built from 17 residues. With 5 bases removed from V and 2 bases from J, the gap between germline ends came to 20 bases. CDR3 in amino acids: CASSSPSGPLTTDTQYF. The CDR3 region has the DNA TGTGCCAGCAGCAGCCCCTCGGGACCCCTTACCACAGATACGCAGTATTTT.

The chain recombines TRBV28 with TRBJ2-7; possible D gene TRBD2, 6 bases. The CDR3 loop spans 13 amino acids. Germline CDR1 MDHEN, CDR2 SYDVKM. Trimming left V 6 bases short and J 7 bases short, with 16 bases between. In nucleotides, the CDR3 is TGTGCCAGCAGGTTCGCGGGGTTGGGGGAGCAGTACTTC. Residues: CASRFAGLGEQYF.

This rearrangement joins TRBV6-5 to TRBJ1-5; D may be TRBD1 (6 bases). With 6 bases removed from V and 9 bases from J, the gap between germline ends came to 9 bases. The germline V gene has CDR1 MNHEY and CDR2 SVGAGI. The CDR3 has 11 residues. The CDR3 loop is CASRQGGPQHF. The DNA of the CDR3 is TGTGCCAGCAGACAGGGAGGGCCCCAGCATTTT.

The rearrangement joins TRBV6-5 to TRBJ1-2; TRBD1 agrees at 7 bases. After removal of 6 bases from V and 8 bases from J, the junction contained 15 bases not matched to a gene. This CDR3 region has 15 residues. CDR1 and CDR2 from the germline V gene are MNHEY and SVGAGI. The CDR3 is CASRADRTRQHGYTF. For the CDR3, the DNA is TGTGCCAGCAGAGCGGACAGGACGCGCCAGCACGGCTACACCTTC.

The V and J genes are TRBV5-1 and TRBJ1-1; no reliable D call. Germline loops: CDR1 SGHRS, CDR2 YFSETQ. The CDR3 length is 14 residues. V was shortened by 2 bases and J by 8 bases, with 16 bases between the two germline ends. The CDR3 DNA reads TGCGCCAGCAGCTTACGTTCGAGGGCAACAGAAGCTTTCTTT. It specifies CASSLRSRATEAFF.

The rearrangement uses TRBV14 and TRBJ1-1; D gene uncertain. Germline CDR1 SGHDN, CDR2 FVKESK. V was cut by 0 bases and J by 11 bases, with 13 bases left in between. The CDR3 length is 13 residues. This CDR3 is CASSQDEGRTAFF. The CDR3 DNA is TGTGCCAGCAGCCAAGATGAGGGTCGCACCGCTTTCTTT.

This clone occurred a few times. J is TRBJ2-2 and V is TRBV5-1; D is undetermined. CDR1 and CDR2 (germline): SGHRS, YFSETQ. Between the trimmed V and J ends, which lost 0 bases and 0 bases, there was a span of 6 bases. The length of the CDR3 is 15 residues. The CDR3 loop reads CASSLGTANTGELFF. CDR3 DNA sequence: TGCGCCAGCAGCTTGGGCACCGCGAACACCGGGGAGCTGTTTTTT. Full variable domain (outside the CDR3, taken from reference TRBV5-1 and TRBJ2-2): KAGVTQTPRYLIKTRGQQVTLSCSPISGHRSVSWYQQTPGQGLQFLFEYFSETQRNKGNFPGRFSGRQFSNSRSEMNVSTLELGDSALYLCASSLGTANTGELFFGEGSRLTVL.

DNA for the CDR3: TGTGCCAGCAGCTTGGAGGTAGGCAGCGGCCAAGAGACCCAGTACTTC. Its protein product is CASSLEVGSGQETQYF. The V gene is TRBV5-6, the J gene TRBJ2-5; D is possibly TRBD2 (5 bases). CDR1 and CDR2 from the germline V gene are SGHDT and YYEEEE. The CDR3 runs 16 residues. The germline V and J ends were trimmed by 0 bases and 1 base, with 13 bases remaining between them.

The chain uses TRBV4-3 and TRBJ1-2; 9 bases align to TRBD1. Losses at the gene ends were 2 bases for V and 6 bases for J; bases not matched to a gene: 4. In germline, CDR1 is LGHNA, CDR2 YSLEER. This CDR3 contains 14 residues. The CDR3 here is CASSQPGQGNGYTF. The CDR3 region has the DNA TGCGCCAGCAGCCAACCGGGACAGGGAAATGGCTACACCTTC.

The chain joins TRBV11-3 to TRBJ1-1; no definite D call. The germline V and J ends were trimmed by 1 base and 3 bases, with 15 bases remaining between them. CDR3 size: 16 residues. CDR1 SGHNT and CDR2 YENEEA come from the germline V gene. CDR3 coding DNA: TGTGCCAGCAGCTTAGTCCGCGCAGGCTCTTACACTGAAGCTTTCTTT. Protein: CASSLVRAGSYTEAFF.

The rearrangement joins TRBV30 to TRBJ1-1; D gene uncertain. The CDR3 consists of 14 residues. Deletions cut 2 bases from V and 3 bases from J, with 13 bases between. Germline CDR1 is GTSNPN and CDR2 is SVGIG (reference sequence). In DNA form, the CDR3 reads TGTGCCTGGAGTACTCGGAGGCTGGACACTGAAGCTTTCTTT. Amino acid sequence: CAWSTRRLDTEAFF.

This clone turned up a few times. CDR3: CASSPEVSNQPQHF. CDR3 DNA sequence: TGTGCCAGCTCACCGGAGGTAAGCAATCAGCCCCAGCATTTT. The gene calls are TRBV18 and TRBJ1-5; D is uncertain. The germline V and J ends were trimmed by 3 bases and 1 base, with 7 bases remaining between them. This CDR3 contains 14 residues. CDR1 is KGHSH, CDR2 LQKENI, per germline.

The V call is TRBV28, the J call TRBJ1-2; 9 positions match TRBD1. From germline, CDR1 is MDHEN and CDR2 SYDVKM. The CDR3 extends over 18 amino acids. V shed 2 bases and J 0 bases; nucleotides not matched to a gene: 10. This CDR3 is CASSLPGQGRLTNYGYTF. In nucleotides, the CDR3 is TGTGCCAGCAGTTTACCTGGACAGGGGCGGTTGACTAACTATGGCTACACCTTC.